The clone carrying this T cell receptor (beta chain) was seen only a few times. These data belong to a study of CD8+CD57+ T cells in acquired aplastic anemia. The CDR3 has 15 residues. V was shortened by 7 bases and J by 0 bases, with 10 bases between the two germline ends. The germline V gene encodes CDR1 SGHVS and CDR2 FQNEAQ. CDR3 and TCR beta VDJ profiling relied on a genomic DNA template. TCRdb re-derived calls from the reads in MiXCR, one entry per CDR3 protein. This repertoire shows 150,000 or so distinct CDR3 sequences, 63% found once; its top ten account for 45% to 55%. This sequence joins TRBV7-8 and TRBJ2-6; unclear D gene. The TCR was taken from a human donor in good health. Sequenced input: sorted CD4+, CD8+, or CD8+CD57+ T cells (not recorded which) from PBMCs. The CDR3 region is CASTLRSSGANVLTF. Here the CDR3 DNA reads TGTGCCAGCACCCTGAGGAGCTCTGGGGCCAACGTCCTGACTTTC.